This TCR beta chain was sequenced in a study of cytomegalovirus exposure and HLA in healthy donors. Study-level points and caveats: Relative to the approximately 680-donor mean, N-insertions were reportedly fewer in an Asian-associated ancestry cluster in a later analysis. Of the V segments, some could not be distinguished, including TRBV6-2 and TRBV6-3, and were excluded. A link between a missense DCLRE1C variant and TCR beta V- and J-gene trimming emerged from a later analysis.

Germline CDR1 and CDR2: SGHRS and YFSETQ. The CDR3 is made up of 17 amino acids. The trim removed 0 bases at V and 5 bases at J, leaving 10 bases unmatched. On this clone itself: Its antigen is not known.

The study ran its PCR with 60 Vbeta and 13 Jbeta primers. Under the authors' procedure: The count from a later analysis was tens of millions of unique TCR beta chains, 9 million to 12 million of them shared. Clones were sequenced by immunoSEQ multiplex PCR, and TCRdb holds only the in-frame ones, with some missing. V and J calls plus clone size are reproduced from that table; the DNA served to infer D and trimming. The data show 55,000 to 85,000 clones, around 61% seen once. This sequence was found in a woman aged 45 to 65 in good health and CMV-seronegative. Specimen: PBMCs. V and J are TRBV5-1 and TRBJ2-2; 7 bases fit TRBD2. The CDR3, as DNA: TGCGCCAGCAGCTTGGGGTTCAGGACTAGAAGTACCGGGGAGCTGTTTTTT. The encoded protein is CASSLGFRTRSTGELFF.